The T cell receptor (beta chain) described here comes from a study of blood T cell repertoires in COVID-19 (TCRdb year 2020). Regarding the research as a whole: The collaborator samples originated in the United States, Italy and Spain and spanned the acute and convalescent phases of COVID-19. The samples were drawn from the first 160 participants of the ongoing ImmuneRACE study and from 1,254 subjects provided by 6 global collaborators. The material from the prospective study consisted of cDNA or gDNA derived from T cells, B-cell-depleted T cells, or PBMCs. Nearly every sample came with metadata listing a de-identified subject ID, COVID-19 status, age in years and sex. The dataset comprised deeply sampled blood TCRbeta repertoires from subjects exposed to, actively infected with, or recovered from COVID-19. Where available, HLA class I and class II types were taken from metadata supplied by the sample provider and were not determined by assay-based typing. The repertoires were made available in a free public database intended to serve as a resource for research on the immune response to SARS-CoV-2.

One collaborating source in Seattle enrolled patients while the patients were actively infected and followed the patients over time throughout the course of disease. Whole blood was collected in K2EDTA tubes by collaborating institutions according to the institutions' own protocols. For TCRbeta analysis, collaborators shipped samples as frozen whole blood, isolated PBMCs, or DNA extracted from either of those sample types. This clone turned up a few times. What this receptor recognizes is not known. No much larger clone is present one base from it, and per-base qualities are unavailable. Broader findings and caveats from the paper: The quantity of clinical and demographic metadata differed by source and by participant and was supplied without curation.

TCRbeta CDR3 regions were amplified from genomic DNA using the immunoSEQ Assay, a bias-controlled multiplex PCR. As for how the authors treated the data: Nucleated cell counts per sample were estimated from amplification of reference gene primers within the assay. Sequence reads were collapsed and filtered to measure the absolute abundance of every unique TCRbeta CDR3 rearrangement. Productive Simpson clonality was computed per sample as the square root of Simpson's diversity index over productive rearrangements. TCRdb's version of the immuneACCESS table is confined to in-frame rearrangements and falls short of the full clone set. An unresolved V gene accounts for under half of the shortfall where checked; the remainder is of unknown origin. Clone size and the V and J calls come from that table; the DNA yielded D and trimming. This sample lists a few hundred thousand clones; 89% were detected once. The top ten hold under 4% of the sample.

The CDR3 covers 14 residues, taking in both the cysteine and the phenylalanine. The read is trimmed to its CDR3 DNA, 42 bases read in frame from base 1. V drops 5 bases and J drops 4 bases, leaving 12 bases in between. The germline V gene (reference sequence) yields PRHDT for CDR1 and FYEKMQ for CDR2. Sequencing was done on a sample of peripheral blood. Here the chain combines TRBV13 and TRBJ1-5, with the D gene uncertain. The source is a woman in her twenties or thirties with COVID-19, enrolled during active disease. CDR3 reads: CASSTGPGNQPQHF. The DNA reads TGTGCCAGCAGCACCGGCCCGGGGAATCAGCCCCAGCATTTT.